The subject of this entry is one T cell receptor (beta chain). Antigen unknown. The data belong to a study of chemoradiotherapy in HPV16-positive cancers. Overall study findings and caveats: Better recurrence-free survival went with HPV-responsive T-cell expansion in HPV16-positive patients.

The CDR3 covers 14 residues. In germline, CDR1 is SGHTA, CDR2 FQGNSA. Method: immunoSEQ multiplex PCR; TCRdb's copy keeps in-frame clones and lacks some. The sample holds nearly 9,000 clones, around 71% seen once. Repertoires were sampled repeatedly during chemoradiotherapy. The clonotype was recovered from a human donor with HPV-associated anogenital cancer. This sequence joins TRBV7-2 and TRBJ2-5; tentatively, D is TRBD1 or TRBD2 (7 bases each). The DNA end lines up better with TRBJ2-7; the J call may be wrong. This specimen was collected from a patient who underwent chemoradiotherapy. Written as DNA, the CDR3 is TGTGCCAGCAGCCTATACAGGGGACTAATCGAGCAGTACTTC. Protein sequence: CASSLYRGLIEQYF.